The rows below give T cell receptor beta chains drawn from one sample of a study of blood T cell repertoires in COVID-19. Only in-frame clones appear in the TCRdb table, and some are missing; sequencing was by immunoSEQ multiplex PCR. The sample includes nearly 200,000 clones, around nine tenths seen only once; the top ten take around 5.9%. Sequenced input: peripheral blood. The origin of the receptors is a woman aged 40 to 50 who had recovered from COVID-19. Each CDR3 is given with its conserved first and last residue. D genes are given only for firm matches. For some rows the clone size is stated as once, few or many, or as a class when expanded; others skip it.

clone_size	v_call	d_call	j_call	cdr3_nt	cdr3_aa
.	TRBV9	TRBD2	TRBJ2-5	TGTGCCAGCAGCAAGCTAGCGGGAGGGCAAGAGACCCAGTACTTC	CASSKLAGGQETQYF
.	TRBV5-6	.	TRBJ2-3	TGTGCCAGCAGCTCTAGCCGCGGCAGCAGCACAGATACGCAGTATTTT	CASSSSRGSSTDTQYF
.	TRBV30	.	TRBJ2-3	TGTGCCTGGAGCTCTAGCGCAAGCACAGATACGCAGTATTTT	CAWSSSASTDTQYF
.	TRBV29-1	TRBD2	TRBJ2-3	TGCAGCGTTTCTGCGGGAGGGACAGATACGCAGTATTTT	CSVSAGGTDTQYF
.	TRBV4-3	TRBD1	TRBJ2-4	TGCGCCAGCAGCCAAGATCAGGGGGCGGGCAAAAACATTCAGTACTTC	CASSQDQGAGKNIQYF
.	TRBV3-1/TRBV3-2	.	TRBJ2-3	TGTGCCAGCAGCCAATCTCTAGCCCCGGATACGCAGTATTTT	CASSQSLAPDTQYF
.	TRBV7-9	TRBD2	TRBJ2-7	TGTGCCAGCAGCTTACCTAGCGGGGCGTCCTACGAGCAGTACTTC	CASSLPSGASYEQYF
few	TRBV2	.	TRBJ2-7	TGTGCCAGCCAGAATGGGATCGGACAAAACTACGAGCAGTACTTC	CASQNGIGQNYEQYF
.	TRBV9	TRBD2	TRBJ2-1	TGTGCCAGCAGCGTTGGGAGGGATCGTTTCCATGAGCAGTTCTTC	CASSVGRDRFHEQFF
.	TRBV7-2	.	TRBJ2-3	TGTGCCAGCAGCCCTGTAGGCGACGGGACGCAGTATTTT	CASSPVGDGTQYF
.	TRBV19	.	TRBJ1-2	TGTGCCAGTAGTATAGCGTCGGGAGCTAACTATGGCTACACCTTC	CASSIASGANYGYTF
once	TRBV7-3	.	TRBJ2-1	TGTGCCAGCAGCTTAAAGGAGAGTCGTCTGTTCGAATACAATGAGCAGTTCTTC	CASSLKESRLFEYNEQFF
.	TRBV6-4	.	TRBJ1-1	TGTGCCAGCAGTGCTACCCGGGGGACTGAAGCTTTCTTT	CASSATRGTEAFF
.	TRBV15	TRBD2	TRBJ2-1	TGTGCCACCAGCCGAATGTTGACTAGCGGGTACAATGAGCAGTTCTTC	CATSRMLTSGYNEQFF
.	TRBV28	TRBD1	TRBJ1-1	TGTGCCAGCAGTACGCAGGGGGCGGGGAACACTGAAGCTTTCTTT	CASSTQGAGNTEAFF
.	TRBV6-6	TRBD1	TRBJ2-7	TGTGCCAGCAGTCGATCGACAGGGGGGACCTACGAGCAGTACTTC	CASSRSTGGTYEQYF
.	TRBV2	.	TRBJ2-7	TGTGCCTCTTACCGGACGGGGTCCTACGAGCAGTACTTC	CASYRTGSYEQYF
many	TRBV6-4	TRBD1	TRBJ1-1	TGTGCCAGCAGTGACTCAGGGGGCAACACTGAAGCTTTCTTT	CASSDSGGNTEAFF
.	TRBV2	TRBD1	TRBJ1-1	TGTGCCAGCAGTGGGACAGGGGGCGAGAACACTGAAGCTTTCTTT	CASSGTGGENTEAFF
.	TRBV6-5	TRBD1	TRBJ1-5	TGTGCCAGCAGTTACGACAGGGTCGGTCAGCCCCAGCATTTT	CASSYDRVGQPQHF
.	TRBV7-2	TRBD1	TRBJ1-2	TGTGCCAGCAGCATTTCCGGGACAGGGGGGAGCTATGGCTACACCTTC	CASSISGTGGSYGYTF
.	TRBV2	TRBD2	TRBJ2-5	TGTGCCAGCAGTGAGAGCCGTGGGCTAGCGGGAGGGCTTGGAGAGACCCAGTACTTC	CASSESRGLAGGLGETQYF
.	TRBV2	TRBD2	TRBJ2-3	TGTGCCAGCAGGAGACTAGCGGGACTGACAGATACGCAGTATTTT	CASRRLAGLTDTQYF
.	TRBV3-1/TRBV3-2	.	TRBJ1-2	TGTGCCAGCAGCCAAGTGTTGAGGGGGGGCTACACCTTC	CASSQVLRGGYTF
.	TRBV14	.	TRBJ1-2	TGTGCCAGCAGCCAAGATGGGTGGGCAGTCGGCTACACCTTC	CASSQDGWAVGYTF
.	TRBV3-1/TRBV3-2	TRBD2	TRBJ2-1	TGTGCCAGCAGTCTTCTAGCGGGAGGGGGCAATGAGCAGTTCTTC	CASSLLAGGGNEQFF
once	TRBV5-4	TRBD1	TRBJ1-1	TGTGCCAGCAGCTTGGGACAGGGGCGAGGTGAAGCTTTCTTT	CASSLGQGRGEAFF
.	TRBV29-1	TRBD1	TRBJ2-2	TGCAGCGTTGACGGGACAGGGGCCACCGGGGAGCTGTTTTTT	CSVDGTGATGELFF
.	TRBV5-1	TRBD1	TRBJ2-5	TGCGCCAGCAGCTTGGAGGACAGGAGGTACCAAGAGACCCAGTACTTC	CASSLEDRRYQETQYF
once	TRBV5-1	TRBD1	TRBJ2-5	TGCGCCAGCAGTCGGGACAGGGTTGGCCAAGAGACCCAGTACTTC	CASSRDRVGQETQYF
few	TRBV30	TRBD1	TRBJ1-3	TGTGCCTGGACCCCTCCGGGACAGGGGGATCTGAGGAACACCATATATTTT	CAWTPPGQGDLRNTIYF
.	TRBV21-1	.	TRBJ2-7	TGTGCCAGCAACAGCCCGTTCGAGCAGTACTTC	CASNSPFEQYF
.	TRBV30	.	TRBJ1-5	TGTGCCTTCGAGCGGACAGATAGCAATCAGCCCCAGCATTTT	CAFERTDSNQPQHF
.	TRBV29-1	TRBD1	TRBJ1-3	TGCAGCGCTGGAGACAGGGCCGGAAACACCATATATTTT	CSAGDRAGNTIYF
.	TRBV30	.	TRBJ2-7	TGTGCCTGGAGTGTTGGTTCCGGGGCCTACGAGCAGTACTTC	CAWSVGSGAYEQYF
.	TRBV7-8	TRBD1	TRBJ2-3	TGTGCCAGCAGCTTGGACAGGGGAATAGATACGCAGTATTTT	CASSLDRGIDTQYF
.	TRBV27	TRBD2	TRBJ2-7	TGTGCCAGCAGTTCCTTAGCGGGAGGGGCCTACGAGCAGTACTTC	CASSSLAGGAYEQYF
.	TRBV6-5	.	TRBJ2-7	TGTGCCATAGAAAGTGAGGGAGGCTCCTACGAGCAGTACTTC	CAIESEGGSYEQYF
few	TRBV11-2	.	TRBJ2-3	TGTGCCAGCAGCTCCCCCGGCGTCCAGCGCGGCACAGATACGCAGTATTTT	CASSSPGVQRGTDTQYF
.	TRBV5-1	TRBD2	TRBJ2-5	TGCGCCAGCAGCGGGGGACTAGCCCAAGAGACCCAGTACTTC	CASSGGLAQETQYF
.	TRBV19	.	TRBJ1-1	TGTGCCAGTAGGTCAGGTGATGAAATGAACACTGAAGCTTTCTTT	CASRSGDEMNTEAFF
few	TRBV20-1	TRBD1	TRBJ1-1	TGCAGTGCTAGTGCCATGACCGGGACAGGGGTTTTAGGCACTGAAGCTTTCTTT	CSASAMTGTGVLGTEAFF
once	TRBV5-4	TRBD2	TRBJ2-1	TGTGCCAGCAGCTTGGAGACTAGCGGGAGGGCCAGTGAGCAGTTCTTC	CASSLETSGRASEQFF
.	TRBV7-8	.	TRBJ1-5	TGTGCCAGCAGGGACAGTAACTATCAGCCCCAGCATTTT	CASRDSNYQPQHF
.	TRBV7-6	TRBD2	TRBJ2-2	TGTGCCAGCAGCTTAGATATTAGCGGGTACACCGGGGAGCTGTTTTTT	CASSLDISGYTGELFF
.	TRBV29-1	TRBD1	TRBJ2-1	TGCACCGGGACAGGGTACAATGAGCAGTTCTTC	CTGTGYNEQFF
.	TRBV29-1	TRBD1	TRBJ1-5	TGCAGCGTTGAAACATCGGGACAGGTGATTTTT	CSVETSGQVIF
once	TRBV7-9	.	TRBJ2-7	TGTGCCAGCAACCTTTTCCAGAAACCCTACGAGCAGTACTTC	CASNLFQKPYEQYF
.	TRBV6-5	TRBD2	TRBJ2-1	TGTGCCAGCAGACTAGCGGGAGCCAATGAGCAGTTCTTC	CASRLAGANEQFF
.	TRBV4-3	.	TRBJ1-4	TGCGCCAGCAGCCAAGATGGCAGGGGAAGAGCTAATGAAAAACTGTTTTTT	CASSQDGRGRANEKLFF